This T cell receptor (beta chain) stems from a study of molecular identifiers for immune sequencing clone quantification (dated by TCRdb to 2017 to 2018). In terms of the full investigation: For a replicate experiment, RNA from approximately 20,000 or 98,000 naive CD8 T cells was divided into five aliquots, and four of the five aliquots were sequenced. This methods study used CD8 T cells to benchmark TCR RNA copy counting and molecular-identifier clustering-based TCR repertoire sequencing (MIDCIRS).

CDR1 and CDR2, looked up from the germline V gene (reference sequence), are LNHDA and SQIVND. From its cysteine to its phenylalanine, the CDR3 spans 18 amino acids. The DNA shown is the 54-base CDR3, in frame from base 1. Naive CD8 T cell libraries were made from about 20,000 to 1,000,000 sorted cells using 10%, 30% or 50% of purified RNA. On a BD FACSAria II, naive CD8 T cells were FACS-sorted as CD8+CD4-CCR7+CD45RA+ and collected into RLT Plus buffer. Detection sensitivity was tested by spiking Jurkat RNA equal to ten or so TCR copies' worth into samples containing about 20,000-1,100,000 naive CD8 T cells. CD8 T cells were enriched using RosetteSep CD8+ T Cell Enrichment Cocktail and Ficoll-Paque, and the enriched cells then underwent ACK red cell lysis. On this clonotype: Its cognate antigen has yet to be identified. Sequence at one end of the junction differs from germline and may be a read error.

The method was PCR. Sequencing used a NextSeq 500. Preparation of bulk TCR libraries followed a previously described approach, with the TCR primers listed in Table S5. Purification of total RNA was performed with the Qiagen AllPrep DNA/RNA kit. Before analysis, reads from multiple sequencing runs of one library were combined. On the authors' methods: Only reads with exact TCR constant sequence were kept, trimmed to 150 nt, and grouped by their 12-nt molecular barcodes. Reads within each barcode group were sub-clustered using a 15% Levenshtein threshold, and quality-weighted consensus sequences were constructed for each RNA molecule. Non-functional sequences were filtered out, along with any lower-count sequence sitting one edit away from another sequence. Based on a fit of two negative binomial distributions, barcode sub-clusters having less than 20% of the maximum read count were discarded. TCRdb applied fastp at Q25 and MiXCR to the public reads, then kept only in-frame beta chains. When rows share a CDR3 protein, they turn into one entry using the most common DNA and genes. The V and J calls, along with clone size, are taken from TCRdb and not from the paper's own processing. The sample table lists about 500,000 distinct CDR3 sequences, about 25% of them with a count of one. Approximately 0.76% of the sample comes from the top ten.

Here is what the overall study found, with its caveats: About 3 recovered TCR RNA copies per cell were obtained by modeling, versus roughly 10 by digital PCR, implying a capture efficiency of approximately 30%. When barcode sub-clustering was omitted, TCR diversity was inflated by chimeric consensus sequences, with chimeras reaching as high as 47%. In CMV-specific effector cells, clones with more than 20 RNA copies accounted for over 99% of molecules, whereas in naive cells such clones accounted for under 1%. Spiked-in Jurkat TCR RNA equal to a single cell's worth was reported to be detectable even within 1,200,000 naive CD8 T cells. Highly expanded clone sizes could be underestimated because identical TCR molecules may share a barcode. The naive libraries included spiked-in Jurkat TCR RNA (10 copies' worth), and this Jurkat TCR RNA is not part of the donor repertoire.

Here the chain combines TRBV19 and TRBJ2-3; perhaps TRBD2 is the D gene, with 5 bases matching. This clonotype was sampled from a human donor in good health. Some libraries in this study had Jurkat cell RNA spiked in. Material for sequencing was naive CD8+ T cells from blood, with Jurkat cell RNA spiked in. Interpreted using the paper, the cell subset or site label stands for: FACS-sorted CD8+CD4-CCR7+CD45RA+ naive T cells. The CDR3 sequence is CASSVDYVPGLAADTQYF. Read as DNA, the sequence is TGTGCCAGTAGTGTAGACTACGTCCCGGGATTAGCAGCAGATACGCAGTATTTT.